This T cell receptor (beta chain) comes out of a study of STAT3 mutations in large granular lymphocyte leukemia. Study-wide points: TCR clonotype switching after therapy occurred in about 35% of the 18 patients. In T-cell large granular lymphocyte leukemia, about half of patients showed multiple immunodominant subclonotypes.

As regards this clone: What it recognizes is unknown.

The CDR3 length is 13 residues. V was shortened by 0 bases and J by 5 bases, with 7 bases between the two germline ends. Germline values: CDR1 MNHEY, CDR2 SVGAGI. Average productive template count per sample was around 44,000. Assay used: immunoSEQ multiplex PCR; TCRdb lists only in-frame clones, some missing. The sample records around 3,000 clones, approximately 87% being singletons. The chain employs TRBV6-5 and TRBJ1-2; D is ambiguous. The receptor was derived from a man between 35 and 55 years old with T-cell large granular lymphocyte leukemia. Some clones in this sample may be carry-over from other donors' samples. The sample comprised peripheral blood mononuclear cells. The CDR3 bases are TGTGCCAGCAGTTACTCGATCGGGTATGGCTACACCTTC. It codes for CASSYSIGYGYTF.